This TCR beta chain was obtained from a study of cytomegalovirus exposure and HLA in healthy donors. Study findings and constraints: It was confirmed in vitro that a few of the CMV-associated chains were specific for CMV antigens. Some V segments could not be told apart, so they were left out, TRBV6-2 and TRBV6-3 among them.

Turning to this clone: Its antigen is unidentified.

Germline-derived CDR1 and CDR2 are MGHDK and SYGVNS. This CDR3 contains 14 residues. With 5 bases clipped from V and 5 bases from J, the junction kept 8 bases outside the gene matches. PCR was performed using 60 Vbeta and 13 Jbeta primers. TCRdb's copy holds only in-frame clones and misses some; the assay was immunoSEQ multiplex PCR. The table has 150,000 to 200,000 clones, 75% seen once. Donors in the study were healthy people who gave bone marrow. J is TRBJ2-7 and V is TRBV25-1; 8 bases are a match to TRBD1. What was sequenced was PBMCs. The origin of this receptor is a woman in her forties or fifties in good health and CMV-seropositive. The CDR3 region is CASSPQRTGHEQYF. The CDR3, as DNA: TGTGCCAGCAGTCCCCAAAGGACAGGGCACGAGCAGTACTTC.